Reported below is one TCR beta chain. What it binds is not known. This record belongs to a study of vaccination and CD4 T cells after COVID-19. Across the study: Post-vaccination samples were procured at a median of around 72 days following dose two (range 14 to 241).

Findings and caveats of the study: Spike mono-reactivity was evident in 304 of the 307 vaccine-specific clones derived from convalescent patients.

The Oncomine TCR Beta short-read assay was what sequenced the DNA obtained from cultured CD4+ T cells. A single record per CDR3 protein comes from TCRdb applying MiXCR to the PCR reads. The sample comprises almost 20,000 distinct CDR3 sequences, approximately 80% of which are singletons, and approximately 17% rests with the top ten. Noted treatment: roughly 10-day PBMC culture with coronavirus spike peptide pools or control peptides (ViraFEST assay). Before TCRs were sequenced, ViraFEST expanded antigen-specific T cells with peptide pools. V was pared by 4 bases and J by 5 bases, with 11 bases between. CDR3 length equals 13 residues. Germline CDR1 is LNHDA and CDR2 is SQIVND (reference sequence).

Here the sequenced sample was CD4+ T cells from blood, cultured in vitro, taken after SARS-CoV-2 vaccination. The V and J genes are TRBV19 and TRBJ1-1; a possible D gene is TRBD1 (6 bases). The clonotype originates from a human donor who received a COVID-19 vaccine. CDR3 in amino acids: CASSTGVETEAFF. In nucleotides, the CDR3 is TGTGCCAGTAGTACAGGGGTGGAGACTGAAGCTTTCTTT.